This TCR beta chain was observed in a study of blood T cell repertoires in COVID-19. Adults between roughly 18 and 89 years of age took part from some 25 US areas. Germline V gene lookup returns CDR1 LNHNV and CDR2 YYDKDF (reference sequence). The CDR3 runs to 14 residues. V gave up 1 base and J gave up 7 bases, with 11 bases separating them. Assay: immunoSEQ multiplex PCR; the TCRdb copy retains only in-frame clones and omits some. The sample lists 200,000 to 250,000 clones, 88% occurring once. This receptor was obtained from a woman in her 50s with acute COVID-19. The chain joins TRBV15 to TRBJ1-5, with unresolved D. The sample was PBMCs or T cells enriched from blood (not recorded which). The CDR3 here is CATSRGPTGQPQHF. The CDR3 DNA sequence: TGTGCCACCAGCAGAGGACCGACGGGGCAGCCCCAGCATTTT.